The 28 T cell receptor beta chains below were found in one sample sequenced in a study of vaccination effects on CD4 cells after COVID-19. No cognate antigen is known for these TCRs. TCRdb keeps only in-frame clones here, not all; method: immunoSEQ multiplex PCR. The data contain 55,000 or so clones, around three quarters of them seen just once; the ten biggest clones take up around 5.5%. ViraFEST expansion of antigen-specific CD4+ T cells with viral peptide pools preceded sequencing. It was after 10 days of culture that CD4+ T cells were isolated. The person had a PCR-confirmed SARS-CoV-2 infection during March to December 2020. The sequencing here drew on CD4+ T cells from PBMCs cultured with HIV peptides, taken before COVID-19 vaccination. Indicated subset: HIV-1 Nef peptide pool negative control/reference culture. These receptors were collected from a human donor who had a prior SARS-CoV-2 infection.

The chain combines TRBV9 with TRBJ2-5, with D perhaps TRBD2 (6 bases). CDR1 is SGDLS, CDR2 YYNGEE, per germline. The V gene lost 0 bases and the J gene lost 7 bases, with 13 bases spanning the gap. This CDR3 comprises 14 residues. The CDR3 DNA sequence: TGTGCCAGCAGCGTAGGAGGGGAGGTGGGGACCCAGTACTTC. It translates to CASSVGGEVGTQYF.

The J gene is TRBJ2-7, the V gene TRBV27; 8 positions agree with TRBD1. This CDR3 contains 15 residues. CDR1 MNHEY and CDR2 SMNVEV come from the germline V gene (reference sequence). V lost 8 bases, J lost 0 bases, and 9 bases stayed unmatched. DNA for the CDR3: TGTGCCAGCTCCCAACGGACAGGGAGCTCCTACGAGCAGTACTTC. It is translated as CASSQRTGSSYEQYF.

This clone was picked up a small number of times. V and J are TRBV7-2 and TRBJ1-5, with TRBD1 matching 7 bases. V shed 5 bases, J shed 4 bases, and the junction held 8 bases outside the gene matches. CDR1 and CDR2 (germline): SGHTA, FQGNSA. The CDR3 consists of 15 residues. CDR3 DNA sequence: TGTGCCAGCAGCCCGCGGACAGGAGAGAATCAGCCCCAGCATTTT. Translated, it gives CASSPRTGENQPQHF.

J is TRBJ1-5 and V is TRBV4-2, with D perhaps matching TRBD1 (5 bases). Germline values: CDR1 LGHNA, CDR2 YNFKEQ. Deletions cut 6 bases from V and 6 bases from J, with 15 bases between. This CDR3 spans 14 amino acids. The CDR3 DNA is TGTGCCAGCAGTCACGGGGGGGATAGTCAGCCCCAGCATTTT. This translates into CASSHGGDSQPQHF.

J is TRBJ2-1 and V is TRBV7-2; 12 nucleotides match TRBD2. Trimming at V came to 7 bases and at J to 10 bases, leaving 11 bases not matched to a gene. Germline CDR1 SGHTA, CDR2 FQGNSA. The CDR3 has 15 amino acids. In DNA, the CDR3 is TGTGCCAGCAAGATTGGACTAGCGGGATTAGAGGAGCAGTTCTTC. Translation: CASKIGLAGLEEQFF.

The chain employs TRBV5-4 and TRBJ2-5; 9 bases agree with TRBD1. Trimming cost V 4 bases and J 5 bases; bases outside gene matches: 15. This CDR3 has 17 amino acids. Germline CDR1 reads SGHNT; CDR2 reads YYREEE (reference sequence). CDR3 sequence reads: CASSGTGTGSEDETQYF. CDR3 DNA: TGTGCCAGCAGCGGTACCGGGACAGGGAGCGAGGACGAGACCCAGTACTTC.

The rearrangement joins TRBV13 to TRBJ2-5; 13 nucleotides line up with TRBD2. This CDR3 region has 20 residues. V was pared by 1 base and J by 5 bases, with 16 bases of the junction left unmatched. Germline lookup yields CDR1 PRHDT and CDR2 FYEKMQ (reference sequence). CDR3 coding DNA: TGTGCCAGCAGCTTAGTAGTTGGGGAACTAGCGGGGGGGCCCCGTGAGACCCAGTACTTC. This sequence encodes CASSLVVGELAGGPRETQYF.

The chain couples TRBV7-3 to TRBJ2-3; D unclear. The CDR3 length is 14 residues. Deletions cut 0 bases from V and 0 bases from J, with 4 bases between. In germline, CDR1 is SGHTA, CDR2 FQGTGA. CDR3 coding DNA: TGTGCCAGCAGCTTAACCGCGAGCACAGATACGCAGTATTTT. This codes for CASSLTASTDTQYF.

The chain links TRBV29-1 to TRBJ2-5; 10 bases map to TRBD2. With V trimmed by 6 bases and J by 7 bases, 11 bases remained unmatched. The CDR3 spans 14 residues. Germline V gives CDR1 SQVTM, CDR2 ANQGSEA. The CDR3 nucleotides read TGCAGCGTGGCCCCTAGCGGGAGTGCGGGGACCCAGTACTTC. It encodes CSVAPSGSAGTQYF.

This sequence joins TRBV7-2 and TRBJ2-7; unclear D gene. This CDR3 has 14 amino acids. The V gene's germline CDR1 is SGHTA and CDR2 FQGNSA. V was cut by 2 bases and J by 3 bases, with 11 bases left in between. The DNA of the CDR3 is TGTGCCAGCAGCTTACGCGGCGGCGGCTACGAGCAGTACTTC. Translated: CASSLRGGGYEQYF.

The rearrangement joins TRBV27 to TRBJ2-2; D may be TRBD1 (6 bases). The CDR3 totals 16 residues. V was trimmed by 2 bases and J by 5 bases, leaving 15 bases between them. Germline lookup yields CDR1 MNHEY and CDR2 SMNVEV (reference sequence). The CDR3, as DNA: TGTGCCAGCAGTTTAGGACAGCTAGCAGGGACCGGGGAGCTGTTTTTT. It translates to CASSLGQLAGTGELFF.

The chain joins TRBV7-3 to TRBJ1-1, with D uncertain. V lost 5 bases and J 0 bases, leaving 7 bases between the germline ends. The CDR3 covers 13 residues. Germline-derived CDR1 and CDR2 are SGHTA and FQGTGA. The CDR3 region has the DNA TGTGCCAGCAGCCAGCATCTGAACACTGAAGCTTTCTTT. Encoded protein: CASSQHLNTEAFF.

The chain links TRBV6-2 or TRBV6-3 to TRBJ1-2; D perhaps matches TRBD1 (5 bases). Trimming pared 7 bases from V and 5 bases from J, leaving 20 bases between. Germline V gene data show CDR1 as MNHEY and CDR2 as SVGEGT. The CDR3 loop spans 15 amino acids. The CDR3 spells CASIPKGREGYGYTF. For the CDR3, the DNA is TGTGCCAGCATCCCCAAGGGCAGGGAGGGGTATGGCTACACCTTC.

The V gene is TRBV6-5, the J gene TRBJ1-1; no definite D call. CDR3 size: 15 residues. V lost 1 base and J 6 bases, leaving 15 bases between the germline ends. CDR1 and CDR2 from the germline V gene are MNHEY and SVGAGI. The CDR3 sequence: CASSYFSQGLSEAFF. CDR3 bases: TGTGCCAGCAGTTACTTCTCACAAGGGCTTTCTGAAGCTTTCTTT.

This clone occurred a few times. This rearrangement joins TRBV4-1 to TRBJ2-3; D is perhaps TRBD2 (6 bases). The germline CDR1 and CDR2 sequences are MGHRA and YSYEKL. The V gene lost 4 bases and the J gene lost 11 bases, with 28 bases spanning the gap. The CDR3 extends over 17 amino acids. The CDR3 spells CASSPTIGRGNLKGQYF. CDR3 bases: TGCGCCAGCAGCCCCACCATTGGACGGGGGAACTTGAAGGGGCAGTATTTT.

The genes are TRBV7-9 and TRBJ1-4; 7 positions match TRBD1. Germline loops: CDR1 SEHNR, CDR2 FQNEAQ (reference sequence). Germline trimming cut 5 bases from V and 4 bases from J; bases unmatched to any gene: 7. The CDR3 extends over 15 amino acids. This CDR3 is CASSRDREYNEKLFF. The CDR3 nucleotides read TGTGCCAGCAGCCGCGACAGGGAATATAATGAAAAACTGTTTTTT.

This chain connects TRBV9 to TRBJ1-2; 11 nucleotides match TRBD1. V shed 0 bases, J shed 4 bases, and the junction held 5 bases outside the gene matches. Per the germline V gene, CDR1 is SGDLS and CDR2 is YYNGEE. This CDR3 has 16 residues. CDR3 DNA sequence: TGTGCCAGCAGCGTAGCCGGGACAGGGGGGCTCTATGGCTACACCTTC. This sequence encodes CASSVAGTGGLYGYTF. The full variable domain, rest sourced from reference TRBV9 and TRBJ1-2, is DSGVTQTPKHLITATGQRVTLRCSPRSGDLSVYWYQQSLDQGLQFLIQYYNGEERAKGNILERFSAQQFPDLHSELNLSSLELGDSALYFCASSVAGTGGLYGYTFGSGTRLTVV.

The rearrangement joins TRBV7-9 to TRBJ1-1, with D possibly being TRBD1 (5 bases). Germline-derived CDR1 and CDR2 are SEHNR and FQNEAQ (reference sequence). The CDR3 runs to 13 residues. V lost 1 base, J lost 6 bases, and 9 bases lay in between. The CDR3 sequence: CASSLVRGSEAFF. The CDR3 nucleotides read TGTGCCAGCAGCTTAGTGCGGGGGTCTGAAGCTTTCTTT.

The V gene is TRBV7-9, the J gene TRBJ1-6; possible D gene TRBD1, 5 bases. The germline V gene has CDR1 SEHNR and CDR2 FQNEAQ (reference sequence). V lost 6 bases and J 4 bases, leaving 10 bases between the germline ends. This CDR3 is built from 14 residues. The CDR3 region is CASSPDSYNSPLHF. The CDR3 DNA reads TGTGCCAGCAGTCCTGACAGTTATAATTCACCCCTCCACTTT.

A single count supports this clone. The CDR3 region is CAWSVGGVWTEAFF. DNA of the CDR3: TGTGCCTGGAGTGTGGGGGGGGTGTGGACTGAAGCTTTCTTT. This chain connects TRBV30 to TRBJ1-1; D might be TRBD1 (5 bases). The CDR3 covers 14 residues. Trimming removed 0 bases at V and 5 bases at J, with 13 bases between. CDR1 is GTSNPN and CDR2 is SVGIG in the germline V gene (reference sequence).

This clone has a handful of counts. The gene calls are TRBV4-1 and TRBJ1-6; D is possibly TRBD1 (6 bases). CDR1 and CDR2 from the germline V gene are MGHRA and YSYEKL. CDR3 length: 18 amino acids. Between the trimmed V and J ends, which lost 0 bases and 3 bases, there was a span of 15 bases. The CDR3 protein is CASSQDGQGKSYNSPLHF. CDR3 nucleotides: TGCGCCAGCAGCCAAGATGGGCAGGGGAAGAGCTATAATTCACCCCTCCACTTT.

The chain uses TRBV7-9 and TRBJ2-7, with TRBD2 identical over 7 bases. From germline, CDR1 is SEHNR and CDR2 FQNEAQ (reference sequence). V shed 5 bases and J 4 bases; nucleotides not matched to a gene: 8. The length of the CDR3 is 14 residues. CDR3 sequence (DNA): TGTGCCAGCAGCCAAACCGGGGGGTGGTACGAGCAGTACTTC. This codes for CASSQTGGWYEQYF.

The chain uses TRBV2 and TRBJ2-1; a weak D match, TRBD2 (6 bases). V shed 0 bases and J shed 2 bases, with 11 bases lying between them. CDR3 size: 16 residues. CDR1 is SNHLY, CDR2 FYNNEI, per germline. CDR3 loop: CASSEARRGPYNEQFF. The DNA for the CDR3 is TGTGCCAGCAGTGAAGCGCGGAGGGGACCCTACAATGAGCAGTTCTTC.

The chain recombines TRBV5-1 with TRBJ2-7; the match to TRBD1 covers 7 bases. The junction had 2 bases not matched to a gene; V was cut back by 4 bases and J by 7 bases. Germline-derived CDR1 and CDR2 are SGHRS and YFSETQ. The CDR3 runs to 11 residues. The CDR3 region has the DNA TGCGCCAGCAGCACCAGGGGGGAGCAGTACTTC. Translated, it gives CASSTRGEQYF.

The rearrangement joins TRBV11-2 to TRBJ2-1; 9 nucleotides match TRBD2. V lost 4 bases and J lost 8; bases outside the gene matches: 18. This CDR3 contains 18 residues. The germline CDR1 and CDR2 sequences are SGHAT and FQNNGV. The CDR3 DNA is TGTGCCAGCAGCTCTTTTGCGGGAGGGCCGTCCTTTGGGGATGAGCAGTTCTTC. This translates into CASSSFAGGPSFGDEQFF.

The gene calls are TRBV18 and TRBJ2-3; D unclear. The germline CDR1 and CDR2 sequences are KGHSH and LQKENI. V lost 3 bases and J lost 6, with 10 bases in between. The CDR3 loop spans 13 amino acids. DNA of the CDR3: TGTGCCAGCTCACCTTCAATGCCCGATACGCAGTATTTT. Its translation: CASSPSMPDTQYF.

This clone was counted between two and nine times. This sequence joins TRBV15 and TRBJ1-5; D not certain. The CDR3 sequence is 17 residues long. The germline CDR1 and CDR2 sequences are LNHNV and YYDKDF (reference sequence). The V end was cut by 4 bases, the J end by 0 bases, with 16 bases between. CDR3 protein: CATSILSGPYSNQPQHF. The CDR3, as DNA: TGTGCCACCAGCATTTTAAGCGGGCCGTATAGCAATCAGCCCCAGCATTTT.

The sample holds one count of this clone. The chain has TRBV12-3 or TRBV12-4 and TRBJ2-7; D remains unclear. V lost 2 bases to trimming and J lost 3 bases, with 5 bases between them. The CDR3 loop spans 12 amino acids. The CDR3 here is CASSLSNYEQYF. The CDR3 DNA is TGTGCCAGCAGTTTAAGTAACTACGAGCAGTACTTC.